This note documents a single TCR beta chain sequence. The antigen remains undetermined. Donation came from healthy HIV-negative adults that had no recent acute infections or vaccinations. These data are taken from a study of shared clonotypes between healthy human individuals. Each PCR replicate run on unsorted PBMC took in around 300 ng DNA, around 30,000 T cell genomes. Repertoires were generated with immunoSEQ multiplex PCR, while TCRdb's copy carries only in-frame clones and drops some. This sample has 400,000 to 600,000 clones, with 79% found just once. Study observations and caveats: Expectations were that clonotype sharing among donors would be affected by sequencing depth.

This CDR3 is built from 13 residues. Between the trimmed V and J ends, which lost 3 bases and 0 bases, there was a span of 5 bases. Per the germline V gene, CDR1 is MDHEN and CDR2 is SYDVKM. Sequenced: PBMCs. The receptor was isolated from a woman in her 40s in good health. Some clones in this sample may be carry-over from other donors' samples. This rearrangement joins TRBV28 to TRBJ2-5; no firm D call. The CDR3 here is CASSFGYQETQYF. CDR3 DNA sequence: TGTGCCAGCAGTTTTGGTTACCAAGAGACCCAGTACTTC.